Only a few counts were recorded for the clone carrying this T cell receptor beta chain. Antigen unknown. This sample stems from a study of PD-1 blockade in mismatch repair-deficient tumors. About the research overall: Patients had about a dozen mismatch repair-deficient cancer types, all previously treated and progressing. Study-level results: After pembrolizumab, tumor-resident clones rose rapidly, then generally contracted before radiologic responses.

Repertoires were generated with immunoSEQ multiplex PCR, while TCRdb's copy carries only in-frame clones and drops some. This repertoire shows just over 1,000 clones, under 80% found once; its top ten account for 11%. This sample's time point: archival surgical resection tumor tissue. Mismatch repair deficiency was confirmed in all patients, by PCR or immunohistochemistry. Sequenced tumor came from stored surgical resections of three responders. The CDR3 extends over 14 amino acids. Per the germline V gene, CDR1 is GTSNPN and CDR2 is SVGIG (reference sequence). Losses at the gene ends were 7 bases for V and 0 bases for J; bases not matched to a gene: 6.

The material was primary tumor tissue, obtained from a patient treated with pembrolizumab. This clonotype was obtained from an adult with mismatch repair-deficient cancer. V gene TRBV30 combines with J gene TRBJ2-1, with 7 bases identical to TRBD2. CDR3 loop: CAFRASGSYNEQFF. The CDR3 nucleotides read TGTGCCTTCCGGGCTAGCGGCTCCTACAATGAGCAGTTCTTC.